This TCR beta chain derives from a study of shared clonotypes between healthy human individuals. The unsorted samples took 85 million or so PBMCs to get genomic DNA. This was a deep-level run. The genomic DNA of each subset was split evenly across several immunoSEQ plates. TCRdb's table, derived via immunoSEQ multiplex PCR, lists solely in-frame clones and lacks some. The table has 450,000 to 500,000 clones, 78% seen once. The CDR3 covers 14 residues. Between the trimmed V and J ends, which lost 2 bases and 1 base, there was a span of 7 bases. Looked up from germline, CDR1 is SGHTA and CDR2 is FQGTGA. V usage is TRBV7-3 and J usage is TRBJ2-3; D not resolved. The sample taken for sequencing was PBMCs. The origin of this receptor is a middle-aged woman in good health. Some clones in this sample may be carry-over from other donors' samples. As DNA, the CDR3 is TGTGCCAGCAGCTTAGAATGGGGCACAGATACGCAGTATTTT. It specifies CASSLEWGTDTQYF. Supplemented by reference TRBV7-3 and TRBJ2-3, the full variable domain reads GAGVSQTPSNKVTEKGKYVELRCDPISGHTALYWYRQSLGQGPEFLIYFQGTGAADDSGLPNDRFFAVRPEGSVSTLKIQRTERGDSAVYLCASSLEWGTDTQYFGPGTRLTVL.